There are a few counts of the clone carrying this T cell receptor (beta chain). These data belong to a study of human T cells and chemical hapten exposure. CDR1 and CDR2 from the germline V gene are SGHAT and FQNNGV. V gave up 1 base and J gave up 0 bases; unmatched junction bases: 9. The CDR3 consists of 17 residues. Time point noted: patch test 2, 6 weeks after DPC sensitization. Treatment reported: therapeutic diphenylcyclopropenone sensitization with weekly scalp DPC. The library tagged individual cDNA molecules with unique molecular identifiers. TCRdb redid the calling of the RACE reads with MiXCR, one entry per CDR3 protein. The sample contains over 65,000 distinct CDR3 sequences, 11% of which appear only once.

This specimen consisted of whole blood, obtained in connection with sensitization to the hapten diphenylcyclopropenone (DPC). This chain connects TRBV11-2 to TRBJ2-7; 7 bases match TRBD1. This sequence was found in a man between 18 and 29 years old with alopecia areata. Some clones in this sample may be carry-over from other donors' samples. The CDR3 protein is CASSLVSRQGFSYEQYF. CDR3 bases: TGTGCCAGCAGCTTAGTGTCGAGACAGGGTTTCTCCTACGAGCAGTACTTC. Variable domain in full (rest from reference TRBV11-2 and TRBJ2-7): EAGVAQSPRYKIIEKRQSVAFWCNPISGHATLYWYQQILGQGPKLLIQFQNNGVVDDSQLPKDRFSAERLKGVDSTLKIQPAKLEDSAVYLCASSLVSRQGFSYEQYFGPGTRLTVT.